This T cell receptor (beta chain) was recovered during a study of Ad26.COV2.S vaccination and SARS-CoV-2 variants. About the study: Recipients of Ad26.COV2.S got it intramuscularly, once or twice 56 days apart. Study findings and constraints: It was found that vaccine and placebo recipients had similar non-spike TCR breadth. Total T cell responses may have been underestimated by the TCR breadth and depth analyses.

Treatment meaning: 15 to 20 received Ad26.COV2.S at low or high dose, single or two shots; several received placebo; per-sample allocation not given. The samples date from day 63 after the first vaccine or placebo injection. As concerns this clone: Its cognate antigen is unknown.

The protocol was immunoSEQ multiplex PCR, while the TCRdb copy is restricted to in-frame clones and leaves out a portion. The table lists over 200,000 clones, approximately 90% of them singletons. The CDR3 runs 15 residues. The junction had 3 bases not matched to a gene; V was cut back by 4 bases and J by 0 bases. Looked up from germline, CDR1 is LNHDA and CDR2 is SQIVND (reference sequence). The specimen was peripheral blood, collected in a trial of Ad26.COV2.S vaccine versus placebo. V and J are TRBV19 and TRBJ1-5; 7 bases are shared with TRBD1. This clonotype originated in a person aged 18-65 years who received the Ad26.COV2.S COVID-19 vaccine or a placebo. The CDR3 region has the DNA TGTGCCAGTAGTACAACAGGGGATAGCAATCAGCCCCAGCATTTT. This codes for CASSTTGDSNQPQHF.